This T cell receptor (beta chain) was captured by sequencing in a study of regulatory T cells in long-lasting Graves disease. Study background: Less than 3 months of antithyroid drugs had been taken by newly diagnosed Graves' patients. General observations from the study: With some 2,800 shared public clonotypes, persistent patients exceeded new patients, who shared over 850.

Indicated time point: newly diagnosed GD, antithyroid drugs for less than 3 months. RNA isolated from PBMCs was used to make the TCR library. iRepertoire HTBI primers and Arm-PCR of CDR3 regions built TCR beta libraries. MiXCR, applied by TCRdb to the multiplex PCR reads, yields one record per CDR3 protein. The top ten hold 20% to 25% of the sample, which has about 380,000 distinct CDR3 sequences, about 14% seen once. As regards this clonotype: What it recognizes is unknown.

V trimming: 4 bases; J trimming: 8 bases; junction bases outside the gene matches: 6. Germline CDR1 and CDR2: SGHAT and FQNNGV. The CDR3 spans 14 residues. The receptor was derived from a female donor with Graves disease. This specimen was peripheral blood mononuclear cells (PBMCs), taken at new diagnosis, from a patient treated with antithyroid drugs. This chain uses TRBV11-2 with TRBJ2-1, with 9 bases aligning to TRBD1. In DNA form, the CDR3 reads TGTGCCAGCAGCTCGAACAGGGGGCGGGATGAGCAGTTCTTC. Protein sequence: CASSSNRGRDEQFF.